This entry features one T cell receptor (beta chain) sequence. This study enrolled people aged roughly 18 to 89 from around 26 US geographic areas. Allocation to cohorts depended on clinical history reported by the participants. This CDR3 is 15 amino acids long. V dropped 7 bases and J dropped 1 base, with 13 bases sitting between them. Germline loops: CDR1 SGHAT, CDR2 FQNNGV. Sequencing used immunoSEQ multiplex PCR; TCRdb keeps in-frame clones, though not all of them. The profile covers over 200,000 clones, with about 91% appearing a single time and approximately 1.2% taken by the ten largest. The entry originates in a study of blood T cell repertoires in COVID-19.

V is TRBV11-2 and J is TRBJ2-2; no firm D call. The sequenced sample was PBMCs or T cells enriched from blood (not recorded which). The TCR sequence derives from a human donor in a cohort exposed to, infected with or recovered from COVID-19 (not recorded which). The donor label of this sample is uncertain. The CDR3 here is CASIPPPGNTGELFF. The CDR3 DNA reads TGTGCCAGCATCCCTCCTCCGGGGAACACCGGGGAGCTGTTTTTT.